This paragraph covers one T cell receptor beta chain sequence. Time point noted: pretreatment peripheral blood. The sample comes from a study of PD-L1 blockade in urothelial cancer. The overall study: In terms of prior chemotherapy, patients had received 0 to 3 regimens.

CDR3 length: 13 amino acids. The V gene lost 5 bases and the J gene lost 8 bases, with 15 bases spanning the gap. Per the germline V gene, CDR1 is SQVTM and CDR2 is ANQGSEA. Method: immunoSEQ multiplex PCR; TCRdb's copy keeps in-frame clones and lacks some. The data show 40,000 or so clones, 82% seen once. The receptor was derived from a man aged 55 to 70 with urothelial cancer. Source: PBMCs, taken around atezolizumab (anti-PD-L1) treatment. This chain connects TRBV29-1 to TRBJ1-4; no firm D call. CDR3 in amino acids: CSVREGAGEKLFF. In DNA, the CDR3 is TGCAGCGTTCGAGAGGGAGCGGGAGAAAAACTGTTTTTT.